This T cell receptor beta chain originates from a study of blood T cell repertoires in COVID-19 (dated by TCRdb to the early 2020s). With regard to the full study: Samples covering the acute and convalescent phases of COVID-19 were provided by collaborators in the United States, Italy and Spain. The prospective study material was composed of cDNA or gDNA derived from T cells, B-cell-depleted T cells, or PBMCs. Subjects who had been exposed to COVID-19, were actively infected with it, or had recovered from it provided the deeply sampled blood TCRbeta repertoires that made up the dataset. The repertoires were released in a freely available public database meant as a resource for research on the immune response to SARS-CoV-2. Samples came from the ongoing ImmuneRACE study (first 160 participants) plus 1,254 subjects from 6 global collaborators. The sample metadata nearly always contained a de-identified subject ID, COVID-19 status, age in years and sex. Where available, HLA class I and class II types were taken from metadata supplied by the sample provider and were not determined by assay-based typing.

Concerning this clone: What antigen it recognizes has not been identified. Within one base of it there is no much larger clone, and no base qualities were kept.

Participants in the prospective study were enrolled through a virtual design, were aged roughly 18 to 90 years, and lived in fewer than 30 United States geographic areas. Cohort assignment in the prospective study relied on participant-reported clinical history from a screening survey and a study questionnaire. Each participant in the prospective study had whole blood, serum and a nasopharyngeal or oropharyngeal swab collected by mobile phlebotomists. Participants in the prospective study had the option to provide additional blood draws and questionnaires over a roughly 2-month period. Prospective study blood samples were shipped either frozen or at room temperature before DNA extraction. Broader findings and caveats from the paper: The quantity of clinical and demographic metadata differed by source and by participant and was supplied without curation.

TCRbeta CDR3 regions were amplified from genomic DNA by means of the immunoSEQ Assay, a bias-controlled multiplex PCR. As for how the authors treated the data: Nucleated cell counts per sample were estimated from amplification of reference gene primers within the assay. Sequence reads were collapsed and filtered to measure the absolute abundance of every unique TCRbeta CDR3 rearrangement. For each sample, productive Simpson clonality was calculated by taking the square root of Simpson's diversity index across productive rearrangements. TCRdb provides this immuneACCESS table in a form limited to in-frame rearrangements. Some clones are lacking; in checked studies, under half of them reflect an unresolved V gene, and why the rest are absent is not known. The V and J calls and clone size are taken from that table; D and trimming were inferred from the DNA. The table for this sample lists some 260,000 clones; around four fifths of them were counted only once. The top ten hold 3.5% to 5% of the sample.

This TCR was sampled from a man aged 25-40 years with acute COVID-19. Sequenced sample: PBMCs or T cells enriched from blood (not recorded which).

The DNA sequence is as follows: TGTGCCAGCAGCCACGGGATCTCTCCGAACAACACCGGGGAGCTGTTTTTT. This encodes CASSHGISPNNTGELFF. The sequence is built from TRBV9 and TRBJ2-2; D gene: possibly TRBD2, on 5 matching bases. Per the germline V gene, SGDLS is the CDR1 and YYNGEE is the CDR2. The CDR3 runs 17 amino acids, cysteine and phenylalanine included. Kept here is only the CDR3 DNA, which spans 51 bases and is read in frame from base 1. The junction carries 18 bases between V and J, which are trimmed by 4 bases and 2 bases respectively.